These 27 T cell receptor beta chains came from one sample sequenced in a study of shared clonotypes between healthy human individuals. Repertoires were generated with immunoSEQ multiplex PCR, while TCRdb's copy carries only in-frame clones and drops some. The table has 2 million to 2.5 million clones, 85% to 95% seen once. Sequenced: naive CD4+ T cells from PBMCs. Subset in this sample: CD45RA+ positively selected. The receptors here all came from a man younger than 30 in good health. Some clones in this sample may be carry-over from other donors' samples.

The chain combines TRBV28 with TRBJ1-4, with 7 bases matching TRBD1. V was clipped by 7 bases and J by 7 bases; unmatched bases: 15. CDR3 length: 16 residues. From germline, CDR1 is MDHEN and CDR2 SYDVKM. The CDR3 loop reads CASTPTGSVRSEKLFF. DNA of the CDR3: TGTGCCAGCACCCCGACAGGGTCAGTTAGAAGTGAAAAACTGTTTTTT.

The V and J genes are TRBV7-9 and TRBJ2-2; 7 nucleotides agree with TRBD1. Trimming cost V 3 bases and J 5 bases; bases outside gene matches: 0. The CDR3 runs to 13 residues. The germline V gene encodes CDR1 SEHNR and CDR2 FQNEAQ (reference sequence). DNA for the CDR3: TGTGCCAGCAGCTTGGGACAGACCGGGGAGCTGTTTTTT. Its protein product is CASSLGQTGELFF.

The V and J genes are TRBV6-5 and TRBJ2-7, with 9 positions matching TRBD1. CDR3 size: 14 residues. V shed 6 bases and J 6 bases; nucleotides not matched to a gene: 9. CDR1 is MNHEY, CDR2 SVGAGI, per germline. The CDR3 reads CASRSSQGAGEQYF. In DNA form, the CDR3 reads TGTGCCAGCAGGTCATCACAGGGGGCAGGCGAGCAGTACTTC.

The table lists this clone with a count of one. This rearrangement joins TRBV5-1 to TRBJ2-5; possible D gene TRBD1, 6 bases. This CDR3 region has 15 residues. The germline V gene encodes CDR1 SGHRS and CDR2 YFSETQ. The V end lost 4 bases, the J end lost 1 base, and 14 bases lay between the germline ends. DNA for the CDR3: TGCGCCAGCAGCCCACAACAGGGAACCCAAGAGACCCAGTACTTC. This encodes CASSPQQGTQETQYF.

The chain joins TRBV7-2 to TRBJ2-7; 8 bases are shared with TRBD1. The trim removed 5 bases at V and 3 bases at J, leaving 6 bases unmatched. CDR3 size: 14 residues. The germline V gene encodes CDR1 SGHTA and CDR2 FQGNSA. In DNA form, the CDR3 reads TGTGCCAGCAGCCCGCGGACAGGGAACTACGAGCAGTACTTC. Residues: CASSPRTGNYEQYF.

This clone occurred once. A read error is possible here, since a much larger clone lies one base away. The identical CDR3 is also encoded by other nucleotide sequences in the sample. The V call is TRBV5-1, the J call TRBJ2-7; D remains ambiguous. V was cut by 3 bases and J by 1 base, with 2 bases left in between. In germline, CDR1 is SGHRS, CDR2 YFSETQ. The CDR3 extends over 11 amino acids. The CDR3 reads CASSSSYEQYF. In DNA, the CDR3 is TGCGCCAGCAGCTCGTCCTACGAGCAGTACTTC.

The chain employs TRBV5-1 and TRBJ2-3; D might be TRBD1 (6 bases). Between the trimmed V and J ends, which lost 0 bases and 2 bases, there was a span of 10 bases. Germline V gives CDR1 SGHRS, CDR2 YFSETQ. The CDR3 runs 15 residues. The CDR3 DNA sequence: TGCGCCAGCAGCTTGGGGGGGCCCCTCACAGATACGCAGTATTTT. Its translation is CASSLGGPLTDTQYF.

The rearrangement links TRBV28 to TRBJ2-7, with D unclear. The germline V gene has CDR1 MDHEN and CDR2 SYDVKM. V gave up 3 bases and J gave up 3 bases, with 15 bases separating them. The CDR3 consists of 15 residues. As DNA, the CDR3 is TGTGCCAGCAGTTTTGGTGGCGGCAGAGGCTACGAGCAGTACTTC. It yields the protein CASSFGGGRGYEQYF.

A word on this clone: This specimen includes other DNA sequences encoding the same CDR3. V usage is TRBV4-1 and J usage is TRBJ2-5; D is undetermined. CDR3 size: 13 residues. Germline V gene sequence: CDR1 MGHRA, CDR2 YSYEKL. V gave up 1 base and J gave up 4 bases, with 7 bases separating them. CDR3 sequence reads: CASSQGLLETQYF. CDR3 DNA: TGCGCCAGCAGCCAAGGCCTTCTAGAGACCCAGTACTTC.

The CDR3 loop is CASSAAMTSSEQYF. The CDR3 DNA follows: TGCGCCAGCAGCGCAGCAATGACTAGTTCCGAGCAGTACTTC. V and J are TRBV5-1 and TRBJ2-7, with D perhaps matching TRBD2 (6 bases). This CDR3 contains 14 residues. Between the trimmed V and J ends, which lost 4 bases and 6 bases, there was a span of 17 bases. Germline V CDR1 and CDR2: SGHRS, YFSETQ. Variable domain in full (rest from reference TRBV5-1 and TRBJ2-7): KAGVTQTPRYLIKTRGQQVTLSCSPISGHRSVSWYQQTPGQGLQFLFEYFSETQRNKGNFPGRFSGRQFSNSRSEMNVSTLELGDSALYLCASSAAMTSSEQYFGPGTRLTVT.

J is TRBJ2-1 and V is TRBV2, with 13 bases that match TRBD2. With 8 bases clipped from V and 9 bases from J, the junction kept 7 bases outside the gene matches. The CDR3 sequence is 14 residues long. CDR1 and CDR2 from the germline V gene are SNHLY and FYNNEI. CDR3 loop: CASSGLAGRSEQFF. The CDR3 bases are TGTGCCAGCTCGGGACTAGCGGGAAGGAGTGAGCAGTTCTTC.

The chain carries TRBV7-2 and TRBJ1-3; D gene unclear. The V gene lost 1 base and the J gene lost 4 bases, with 11 bases spanning the gap. The CDR3 has 15 amino acids. Germline V gene sequence: CDR1 SGHTA, CDR2 FQGNSA. In nucleotides, the CDR3 is TGTGCCAGCAGCTTAGTTACGGGGAGAGGAAACACCATATATTTT. Translating gives CASSLVTGRGNTIYF.

The chain couples TRBV28 to TRBJ2-7; 7 nucleotides line up with TRBD2. V trimming: 7 bases; J trimming: 3 bases; junction bases outside the gene matches: 15. The CDR3 has 16 residues. CDR1 MDHEN and CDR2 SYDVKM come from the germline V gene. CDR3 nucleotides: TGTGCCAGCACGGTGGGAGGGCAGGCTGGGGGCTACGAGCAGTACTTC. The encoded protein is CASTVGGQAGGYEQYF. Together with reference TRBV28 and TRBJ2-7, the CDR3 gives the full variable domain: DVKVTQSSRYLVKRTGEKVFLECVQDMDHENMFWYRQDPGLGLRLIYFSYDVKMKEKGDIPEGYSVSREKKERFSLILESASTNQTSMYLCASTVGGQAGGYEQYFGPGTRLTVT.

The chain joins TRBV2 to TRBJ1-1, with 11 bases fitting TRBD1. The CDR3 is 14 amino acids. Germline assignment: CDR1 SNHLY and CDR2 FYNNEI. The J segment lost 5 bases and the V segment lost 9 bases, leaving 8 bases of the junction unmatched. The CDR3 region is CASLLDRGRTEAFF. The CDR3 nucleotides are TGTGCCAGTCTCTTGGACAGGGGGCGGACTGAAGCTTTCTTT.

The chain recombines TRBV5-1 with TRBJ2-7, with D hard to call. V was pared by 5 bases and J by 2 bases, with 17 bases between. Germline assignment: CDR1 SGHRS and CDR2 YFSETQ. The CDR3 loop spans 15 amino acids. As DNA, the CDR3 is TGCGCCAGCAGGCCCGGTGGCGGCCAGGCCTACGAGCAGTACTTC. Its protein product is CASRPGGGQAYEQYF. Full variable domain (rest looked up from reference TRBV5-1 and TRBJ2-7): KAGVTQTPRYLIKTRGQQVTLSCSPISGHRSVSWYQQTPGQGLQFLFEYFSETQRNKGNFPGRFSGRQFSNSRSEMNVSTLELGDSALYLCASRPGGGQAYEQYFGPGTRLTVT.

Concerning this clone: At the DNA level, this CDR3 is encoded by other sequences in the same sample as well. The rearrangement joins TRBV7-3 to TRBJ2-1; D gene uncertain. The CDR3 is 13 residues long. V lost 4 bases to trimming and J lost 2 bases, with 6 bases between them. Germline values: CDR1 SGHTA, CDR2 FQGTGA. The CDR3 bases are TGTGCCAGCAGCTCGTCCGCCTACAATGAGCAGTTCTTC. Its protein product is CASSSSAYNEQFF.

On this clone itself: Its ends do not fully match the called genes, so a read error is possible. V gene TRBV7-6 combines with J gene TRBJ1-4, with D unresolved. In germline, CDR1 is SGHVS, CDR2 FNYEAQ. The length of the CDR3 is 15 residues. The CDR3 DNA follows: TGTGCCAGCAGCTTAGGGAGGGCGGCTAATGAAAAATTGTTTTTT. Translation gives CASSLGRAANEKLFF.

A note on this clone: The sample carries other DNA sequences with the same CDR3. V is TRBV5-1 and J is TRBJ2-3; 10 bases map to TRBD2. Per the germline V gene, CDR1 is SGHRS and CDR2 is YFSETQ. The CDR3 is made up of 16 amino acids. Trimming at V came to 0 bases and at J to 2 bases, leaving 3 bases not matched to a gene. The CDR3 spells CASSLETSGSTDTQYF. CDR3 bases: TGCGCCAGCAGCTTGGAGACTAGCGGGTCCACAGATACGCAGTATTTT.

Remarks on this clone: This sample includes further DNA sequences coding for the same CDR3. The V gene is TRBV29-1, the J gene TRBJ2-3; 10 bases line up with TRBD2. This CDR3 contains 14 residues. Germline loops: CDR1 SQVTM, CDR2 ANQGSEA. Trimming at V came to 6 bases and at J to 3 bases, leaving 6 bases not matched to a gene. This chain's CDR3 is CSVAGGPGTDTQYF. In nucleotides, the CDR3 is TGCAGCGTAGCGGGAGGGCCTGGGACAGATACGCAGTATTTT.

The V call is TRBV7-9, the J call TRBJ2-5; D uncertain. Trimming took off 5 bases at V and 5 bases at J, with 6 bases between the two ends. Per the germline V gene, CDR1 is SEHNR and CDR2 is FQNEAQ (reference sequence). The CDR3 covers 11 residues. CDR3 amino acids: CASSKEETQYF. In DNA, the CDR3 is TGTGCCAGCAGCAAAGAGGAGACCCAGTACTTC.

The rearrangement joins TRBV28 to TRBJ2-2; 10 positions agree with TRBD2. Germline V gene lookup returns CDR1 MDHEN and CDR2 SYDVKM. CDR3 size: 16 residues. V lost 3 bases and J lost 7; bases outside the gene matches: 8. In DNA, the CDR3 is TGTGCCAGCAGTTTTATCCTAGCGGGAGTGCTCGGGGAGCTGTTTTTT. Encoded protein: CASSFILAGVLGELFF.

The V call is TRBV30, the J call TRBJ1-2, with TRBD1 matching over 10 bases. The CDR3 is 16 amino acids. Losses at the gene ends were 4 bases for V and 4 bases for J; bases not matched to a gene: 12. Germline V lookup: CDR1 GTSNPN, CDR2 SVGIG (reference sequence). CDR3 sequence: CAWTVTDRGASYGYTF. CDR3 coding DNA: TGTGCCTGGACCGTGACGGACAGGGGGGCTTCCTATGGCTACACCTTC.

The chain is built from TRBV15 and TRBJ1-1; a possible D gene is TRBD1 (5 bases). Germline-derived CDR1 and CDR2 are LNHNV and YYDKDF (reference sequence). This CDR3 is built from 15 residues. Trimming removed 4 bases at V and 4 bases at J, with 16 bases between. CDR3 loop: CATSIIPGAGTEAFF. The DNA of the CDR3 is TGTGCCACCAGCATTATCCCCGGGGCGGGCACTGAAGCTTTCTTT.

About this clone: The sample holds other DNA sequences that translate to the same CDR3. The chain links TRBV2 to TRBJ2-7; weak D call: TRBD1 (6 bases). Trimming pared 3 bases from V and 7 bases from J, leaving 10 bases between. The germline V gene has CDR1 SNHLY and CDR2 FYNNEI. The CDR3 is 12 amino acids. DNA of the CDR3: TGTGCCAGCAGTGACAGGGGAAGGGAGCAGTACTTC. Translation gives CASSDRGREQYF.

V and J are TRBV5-1 and TRBJ1-4; no clear D. This CDR3 is 15 amino acids long. With 0 bases removed from V and 8 bases from J, the gap between germline ends came to 14 bases. The germline V gene has CDR1 SGHRS and CDR2 YFSETQ. In DNA, the CDR3 is TGCGCCAGCAGCTTGGCCGAACTCCCACACGAAAAACTGTTTTTT. Protein: CASSLAELPHEKLFF.

The V and J genes are TRBV28 and TRBJ2-7; possibly TRBD1 or TRBD2 for D (5 bases each). Per the germline V gene, CDR1 is MDHEN and CDR2 is SYDVKM. Trimming shortened V by 5 bases and J by 2 bases, and 19 bases separated the two germline ends. The CDR3 extends over 16 amino acids. Written as DNA, the CDR3 is TGTGCCAGCAGTCCCTCCGGGACCCGATGGCCCTACGAGCAGTACTTC. This sequence encodes CASSPSGTRWPYEQYF. Combining the CDR3 with reference TRBV28 and TRBJ2-7 gives the whole variable domain DVKVTQSSRYLVKRTGEKVFLECVQDMDHENMFWYRQDPGLGLRLIYFSYDVKMKEKGDIPEGYSVSREKKERFSLILESASTNQTSMYLCASSPSGTRWPYEQYFGPGTRLTVT.

V and J are TRBV7-3 and TRBJ1-5; tentatively, D is TRBD1 (6 bases). V was cut by 5 bases and J by 3 bases, with 14 bases left in between. CDR3 length: 15 amino acids. Germline CDR1 is SGHTA and CDR2 is FQGTGA. CDR3: CASSVTTGPNQPQHF. CDR3 DNA: TGTGCCAGCAGCGTGACGACAGGTCCCAATCAGCCCCAGCATTTT.